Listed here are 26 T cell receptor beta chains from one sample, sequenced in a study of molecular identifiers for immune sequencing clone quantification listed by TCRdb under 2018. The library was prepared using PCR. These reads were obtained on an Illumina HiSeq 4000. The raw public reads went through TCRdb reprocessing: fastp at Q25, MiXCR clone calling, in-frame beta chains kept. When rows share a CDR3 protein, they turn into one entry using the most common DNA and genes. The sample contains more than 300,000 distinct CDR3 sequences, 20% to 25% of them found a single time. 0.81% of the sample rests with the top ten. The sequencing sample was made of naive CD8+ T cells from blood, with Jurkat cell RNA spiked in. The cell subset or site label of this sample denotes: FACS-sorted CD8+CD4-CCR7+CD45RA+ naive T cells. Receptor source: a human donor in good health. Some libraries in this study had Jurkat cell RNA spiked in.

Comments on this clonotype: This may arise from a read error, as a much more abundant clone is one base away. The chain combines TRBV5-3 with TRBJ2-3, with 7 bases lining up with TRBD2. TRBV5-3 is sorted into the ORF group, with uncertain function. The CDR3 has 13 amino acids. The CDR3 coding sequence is TGTGCCAGCAGCTTCGGCGGGGGAGATACGCGGTATTTT. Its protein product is CASSFGGGDTRYF.

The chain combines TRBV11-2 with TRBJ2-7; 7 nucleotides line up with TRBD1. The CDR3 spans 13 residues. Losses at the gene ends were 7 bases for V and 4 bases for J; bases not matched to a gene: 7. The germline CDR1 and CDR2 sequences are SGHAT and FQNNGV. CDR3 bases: TGTGCCAGCACCCTAGGGGGCTCATACGAGCAGTACTTC. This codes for CASTLGGSYEQYF.

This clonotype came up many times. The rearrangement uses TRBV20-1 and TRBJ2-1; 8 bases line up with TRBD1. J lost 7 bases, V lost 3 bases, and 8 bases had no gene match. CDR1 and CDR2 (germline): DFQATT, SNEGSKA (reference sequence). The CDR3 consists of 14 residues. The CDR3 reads CSARAGGVINEQFF. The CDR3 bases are TGCAGTGCTAGGGCAGGGGGCGTTATAAATGAGCAGTTCTTC.

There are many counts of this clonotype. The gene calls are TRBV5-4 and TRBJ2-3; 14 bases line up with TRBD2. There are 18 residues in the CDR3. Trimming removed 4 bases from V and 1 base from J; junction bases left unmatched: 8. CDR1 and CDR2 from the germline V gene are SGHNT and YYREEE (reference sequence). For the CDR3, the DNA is TGTGCCAGCAGCCAGGGACTAGCGGGAGTGATCGGCACAGATACGCAGTATTTT. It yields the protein CASSQGLAGVIGTDTQYF.

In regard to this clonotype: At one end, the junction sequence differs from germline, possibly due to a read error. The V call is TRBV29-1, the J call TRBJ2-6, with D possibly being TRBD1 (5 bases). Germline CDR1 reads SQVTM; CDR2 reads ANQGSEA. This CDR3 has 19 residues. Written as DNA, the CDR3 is TGCAGCGTTGAAGATCCTGGGGCAGCCAAGGTCTCTGGGGCCAACGTCCTGTCTTTC. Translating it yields CSVEDPGAAKVSGANVLSF. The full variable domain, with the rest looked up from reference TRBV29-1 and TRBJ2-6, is SAVISQKPSRDICQRGTSLTIQCQVDSQVTMMFWYRQQPGQSLTLIATANQGSEATYESGFVIDKFPISRPNLTFSTLTVSNMSPEDSSIYLCSVEDPGAAKVSGANVLSFGAGSRLTVL.

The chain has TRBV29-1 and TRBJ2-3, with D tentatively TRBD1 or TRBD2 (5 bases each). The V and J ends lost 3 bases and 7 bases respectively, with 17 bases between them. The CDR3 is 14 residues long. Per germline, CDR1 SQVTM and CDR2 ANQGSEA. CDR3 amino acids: CSVEGYGDLNTQYF. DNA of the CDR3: TGCAGCGTTGAGGGTTACGGGGACCTGAATACGCAGTATTTT.

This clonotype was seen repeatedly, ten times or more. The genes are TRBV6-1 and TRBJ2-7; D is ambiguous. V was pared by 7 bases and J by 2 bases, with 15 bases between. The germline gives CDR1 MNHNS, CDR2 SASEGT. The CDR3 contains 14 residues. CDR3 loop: CASTLQLPTYEQYF. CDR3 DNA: TGTGCCAGCACCCTACAACTACCTACCTACGAGCAGTACTTC.

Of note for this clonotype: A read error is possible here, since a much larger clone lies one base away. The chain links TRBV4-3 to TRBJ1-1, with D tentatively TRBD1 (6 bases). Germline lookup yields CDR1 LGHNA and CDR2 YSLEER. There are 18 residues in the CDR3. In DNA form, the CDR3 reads TGCGCCGGCAGCCAAGGCTCAGGGGAAGTCCGTATGGACACTGAAGCTTTCTTT. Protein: CAGSQGSGEVRMDTEAFF.

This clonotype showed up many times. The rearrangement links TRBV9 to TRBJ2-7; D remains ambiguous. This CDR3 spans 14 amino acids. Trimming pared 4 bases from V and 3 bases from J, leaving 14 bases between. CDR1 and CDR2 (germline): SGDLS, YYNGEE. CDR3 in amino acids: CASSPFPEVYEQYF. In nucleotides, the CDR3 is TGTGCCAGCAGCCCCTTCCCCGAGGTCTACGAGCAGTACTTC.

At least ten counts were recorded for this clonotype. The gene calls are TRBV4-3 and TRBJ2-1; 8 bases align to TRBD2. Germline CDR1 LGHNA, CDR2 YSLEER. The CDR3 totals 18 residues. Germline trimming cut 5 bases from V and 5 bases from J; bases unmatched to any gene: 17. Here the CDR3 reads CASSSYGAGGPLDNEQFF. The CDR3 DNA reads TGCGCCAGCAGCTCATATGGGGCGGGAGGACCTTTGGACAATGAGCAGTTCTTC.

CDR3 sequence (DNA): TGTGCCAGTAGTATAGCAGACTCCTACGAGCAGTACTTC. Translating gives CASSIADSYEQYF. V and J are TRBV19 and TRBJ2-7; D unclear. V shed 1 base and J shed 0 bases, with 4 bases lying between them. The CDR3 contains 13 residues. Germline CDR1 reads LNHDA; CDR2 reads SQIVND (reference sequence).

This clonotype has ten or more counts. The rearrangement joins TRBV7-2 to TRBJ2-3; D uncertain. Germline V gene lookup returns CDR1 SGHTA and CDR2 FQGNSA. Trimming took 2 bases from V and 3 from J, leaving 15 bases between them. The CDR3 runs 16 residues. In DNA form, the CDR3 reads TGTGCCAGCAGCTTAAGTGCAGTATACCCGACAGATACGCAGTATTTT. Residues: CASSLSAVYPTDTQYF.

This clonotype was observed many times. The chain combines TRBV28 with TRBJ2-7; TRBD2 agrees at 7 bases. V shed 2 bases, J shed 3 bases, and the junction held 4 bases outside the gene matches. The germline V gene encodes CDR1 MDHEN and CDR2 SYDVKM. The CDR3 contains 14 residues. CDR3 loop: CASSLSSGYYEQYF. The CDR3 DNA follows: TGTGCCAGCAGTTTAAGTAGCGGGTACTACGAGCAGTACTTC.

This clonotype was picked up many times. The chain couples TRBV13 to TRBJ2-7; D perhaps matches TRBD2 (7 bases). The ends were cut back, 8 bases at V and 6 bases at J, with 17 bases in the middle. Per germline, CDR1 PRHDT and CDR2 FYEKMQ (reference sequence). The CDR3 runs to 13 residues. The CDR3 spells CASLAAGAGEQYF. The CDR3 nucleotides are TGTGCCAGCCTAGCGGCGGGGGCAGGCGAGCAGTACTTC.

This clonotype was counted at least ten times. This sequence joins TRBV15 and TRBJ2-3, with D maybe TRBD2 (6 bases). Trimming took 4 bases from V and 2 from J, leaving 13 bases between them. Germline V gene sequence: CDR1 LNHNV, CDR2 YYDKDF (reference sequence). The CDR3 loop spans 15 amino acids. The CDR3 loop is CATSNGRGTTDTQYF. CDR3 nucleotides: TGTGCCACCAGCAACGGTCGCGGGACCACAGATACGCAGTATTTT.

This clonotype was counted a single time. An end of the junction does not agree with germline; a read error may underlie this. The CDR3 sequence: CASSARPESSYEQYF. The DNA for the CDR3 is TGTGCCAGCAGCGCTCGACCGGAGAGCTCCTACGAACAGTACTTC. V and J are TRBV7-9 and TRBJ2-7, with D unclear. Germline lookup yields CDR1 SEHNR and CDR2 FQNEAQ (reference sequence). The CDR3 totals 15 residues. The full variable domain, its missing parts supplied by reference TRBV7-9 and TRBJ2-7, is DTGVSQNPRHKITKRGQNVTFRCDPISEHNRLYWYRQTLGQGPEFLTYFQNEAQLEKSRLLSDRFSAERPKGSFSTLEIQRTEQGDSAMYLCASSARPESSYEQYFGPGTRLTVT.

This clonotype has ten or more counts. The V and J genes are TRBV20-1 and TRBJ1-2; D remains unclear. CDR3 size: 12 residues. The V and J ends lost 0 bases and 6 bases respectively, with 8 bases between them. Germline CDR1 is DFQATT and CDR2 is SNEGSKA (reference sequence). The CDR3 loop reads CSARDIKDGYTF. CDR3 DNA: TGCAGTGCTAGAGATATCAAGGATGGCTACACCTTC.

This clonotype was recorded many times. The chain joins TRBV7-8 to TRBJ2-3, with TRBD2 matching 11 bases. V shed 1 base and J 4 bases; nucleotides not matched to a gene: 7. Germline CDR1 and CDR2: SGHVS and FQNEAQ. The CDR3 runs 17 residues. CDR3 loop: CASSLELAGGPSDTQYF. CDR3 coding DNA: TGTGCCAGCAGCTTAGAATTAGCGGGGGGGCCTTCAGATACGCAGTATTTT. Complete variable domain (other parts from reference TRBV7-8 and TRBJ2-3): GAGVSQSPRYKVAKRGQDVALRCDPISGHVSLFWYQQALGQGPEFLTYFQNEAQLDKSGLPSDRFFAERPEGSVSTLKIQRTQQEDSAVYLCASSLELAGGPSDTQYFGPGTRLTVL.

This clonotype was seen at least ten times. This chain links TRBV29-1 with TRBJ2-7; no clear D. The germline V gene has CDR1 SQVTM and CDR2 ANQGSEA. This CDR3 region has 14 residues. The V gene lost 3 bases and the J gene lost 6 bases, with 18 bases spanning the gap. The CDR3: CSVENLNREGEQYF. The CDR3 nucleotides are TGCAGCGTTGAGAATCTTAACAGAGAAGGCGAGCAGTACTTC.

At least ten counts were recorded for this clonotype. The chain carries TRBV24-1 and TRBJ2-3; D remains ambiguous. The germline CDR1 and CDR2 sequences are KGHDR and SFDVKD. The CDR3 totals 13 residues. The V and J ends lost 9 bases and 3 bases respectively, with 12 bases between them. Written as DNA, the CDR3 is TGTGCCACCCTAGACCGGTTGACAGATACGCAGTATTTT. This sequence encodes CATLDRLTDTQYF.

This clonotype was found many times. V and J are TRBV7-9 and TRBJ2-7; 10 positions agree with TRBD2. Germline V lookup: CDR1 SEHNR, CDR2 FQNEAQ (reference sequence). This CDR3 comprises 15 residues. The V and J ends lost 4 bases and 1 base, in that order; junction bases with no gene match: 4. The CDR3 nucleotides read TGTGCCAGCAGCTACAGGACTAGCGGATCCTACGAGCAGTACTTC. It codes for CASSYRTSGSYEQYF.

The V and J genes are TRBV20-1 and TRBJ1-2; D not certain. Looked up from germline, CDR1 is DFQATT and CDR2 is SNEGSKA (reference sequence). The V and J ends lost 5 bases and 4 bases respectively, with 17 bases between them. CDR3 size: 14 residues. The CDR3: CSAFLGRSVYGYTF. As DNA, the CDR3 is TGCAGTGCTTTCCTGGGCCGTTCAGTCTATGGCTACACCTTC.

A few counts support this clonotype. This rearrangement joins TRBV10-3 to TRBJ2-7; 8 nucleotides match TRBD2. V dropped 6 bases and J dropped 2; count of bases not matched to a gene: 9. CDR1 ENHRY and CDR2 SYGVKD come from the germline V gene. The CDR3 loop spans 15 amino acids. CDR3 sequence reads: CAIRDSGGPTYEQYF. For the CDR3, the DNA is TGTGCCATCAGAGACAGCGGGGGCCCTACCTACGAGCAGTACTTC.

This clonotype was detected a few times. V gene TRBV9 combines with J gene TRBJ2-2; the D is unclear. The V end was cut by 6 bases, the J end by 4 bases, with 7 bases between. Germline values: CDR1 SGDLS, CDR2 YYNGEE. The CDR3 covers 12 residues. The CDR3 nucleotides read TGTGCCAGCAACTTCGGCACCGGGGAGCTGTTTTTT. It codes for CASNFGTGELFF. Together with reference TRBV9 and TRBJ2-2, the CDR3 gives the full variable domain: DSGVTQTPKHLITATGQRVTLRCSPRSGDLSVYWYQQSLDQGLQFLIQYYNGEERAKGNILERFSAQQFPDLHSELNLSSLELGDSALYFCASNFGTGELFFGEGSRLTVL.

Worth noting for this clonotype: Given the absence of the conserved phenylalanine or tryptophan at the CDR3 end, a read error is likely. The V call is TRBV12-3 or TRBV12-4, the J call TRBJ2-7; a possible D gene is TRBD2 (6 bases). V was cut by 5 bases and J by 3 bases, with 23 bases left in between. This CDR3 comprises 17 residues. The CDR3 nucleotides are TGTGCCAGCAGTGGGGGGTATGACGGGGTACTATTCTACGAGCAGTACCTC. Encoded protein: CASSGGYDGVLFYEQYL.

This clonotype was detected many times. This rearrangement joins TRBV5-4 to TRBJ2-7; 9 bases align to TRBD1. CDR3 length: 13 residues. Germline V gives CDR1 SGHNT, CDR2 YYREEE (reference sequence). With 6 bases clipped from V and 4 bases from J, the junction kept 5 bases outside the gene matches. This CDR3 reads CASKGQGGYEQYF. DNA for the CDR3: TGTGCCAGCAAGGGACAGGGAGGGTACGAGCAGTACTTC.